Each of the 10 T cell receptor beta chains below was sequenced from the same sample in a study of blood T cells in healthy people across ages. With a J-beta primer mix and a sample-barcoded 5' primer, a second PCR ran about 7 to 12 cycles. One entry per CDR3 protein, called by TCRdb with MiXCR from the 5' RACE reads. The sample holds 780,000 or so distinct CDR3 sequences, approximately 60% seen once. Input material: blood. Source of these receptors: a man aged 40-50 years in good health.

This rearrangement joins TRBV7-9 to TRBJ2-3; TRBD2 is a possible D gene (6 bases). This CDR3 comprises 14 residues. Trimming removed 3 bases at V and 4 bases at J, with 11 bases between. Germline CDR1 and CDR2: SEHNR and FQNEAQ (reference sequence). CDR3 sequence: CASSLGLRPDTQYF. In DNA, the CDR3 is TGTGCCAGCAGCTTGGGACTTAGGCCAGATACGCAGTATTTT.

The V and J genes are TRBV20-1 and TRBJ1-2; 8 bases are shared with TRBD1. CDR3 length: 15 amino acids. Germline assignment: CDR1 DFQATT and CDR2 SNEGSKA (reference sequence). V was pared by 2 bases and J by 3 bases, with 8 bases of the junction left unmatched. The CDR3: CSARNQGASHYGYTF. CDR3 DNA: TGCAGTGCTAGAAACCAGGGGGCTAGTCACTATGGCTACACCTTC.

This chain joins TRBV11-2 and TRBJ1-2; the D is unclear. Germline-derived CDR1 and CDR2 are SGHAT and FQNNGV. This CDR3 has 17 amino acids. Trimming left V 0 bases short and J 6 bases short, with 20 bases between. DNA for the CDR3: TGTGCCAGCAGCTTAGATCCGGGCGGAACGGGGTCGAATGGCTACACCTTC. As protein: CASSLDPGGTGSNGYTF.

The chain uses TRBV28 and TRBJ2-4, with 10 bases lining up with TRBD1. The junction had 19 bases not matched to a gene; V was cut back by 4 bases and J by 13 bases. This CDR3 has 17 residues. Germline-derived CDR1 and CDR2 are MDHEN and SYDVKM. The chain's CDR3 is CASSSIRGDRGPMEQYF. CDR3 bases: TGTGCCAGCAGTTCAATCCGAGGGGACAGGGGACCGATGGAGCAGTACTTC.

The chain couples TRBV7-7 to TRBJ2-7; TRBD2 aligns across 10 bases. The DNA end lines up better with TRBJ2-5; the J call may be wrong. The CDR3 has 17 residues. In germline, CDR1 is SSHAT, CDR2 FNYEAQ (reference sequence). The CDR3 is CASSLGAGGPRGETQYF. The CDR3, as DNA: TGTGCCAGCAGCTTAGGAGCGGGAGGGCCACGGGGAGAGACCCAGTACTTC.

This rearrangement joins TRBV6-5 to TRBJ1-2; 9 nucleotides match TRBD1. The CDR3 is made up of 14 amino acids. V lost 2 bases to trimming and J lost 8 bases; unmatched junction nucleotides: 6. Germline CDR1 and CDR2: MNHEY and SVGAGI. DNA of the CDR3: TGTGCCAGCAGTTACACGGGACAGGGCTACGGCTACACCTTC. Residues: CASSYTGQGYGYTF.

The table lists this clonotype with a few counts. The chain uses TRBV10-3 and TRBJ2-7; possible D gene TRBD1, 6 bases. V lost 4 bases and J 1 base, leaving 11 bases between the germline ends. The germline CDR1 and CDR2 sequences are ENHRY and SYGVKD. This CDR3 has 14 amino acids. The chain's CDR3 is CAISASQGSYEQYF. As DNA, the CDR3 is TGTGCCATCAGTGCTTCGCAGGGGTCCTACGAGCAGTACTTC.

CDR3 sequence reads: CASSYYGTSSLNEQFF. The CDR3 DNA reads as TGTGCCAGCAGTTACTACGGGACTAGCTCTCTCAATGAGCAGTTCTTC. The chain uses TRBV6-6 and TRBJ2-1; TRBD2 agrees at 9 bases. The CDR3 is 16 amino acids. CDR1 and CDR2 (germline): MNHNY, SVGAGI (reference sequence). V was clipped by 1 base and J by 6 bases; unmatched bases: 7.

This chain connects TRBV6-2 or TRBV6-3 to TRBJ2-7, with 10 bases identical to TRBD2. This CDR3 comprises 17 residues. Germline trimming cut 0 bases from V and 0 bases from J; bases unmatched to any gene: 5. Germline CDR1 MNHEY, CDR2 SVGEGT. CDR3 protein: CASSYSTSGRVSYEQYF. The CDR3 DNA reads TGTGCCAGCAGTTACTCGACGAGCGGGAGGGTCTCCTACGAGCAGTACTTC.

In regard to this clonotype: A much larger clone sits a single nucleotide away, making a read error possible. This chain uses TRBV7-9 with TRBJ1-5; D is possibly TRBD1 (6 bases). The germline V gene encodes CDR1 SEHNR and CDR2 FQNEAQ (reference sequence). The CDR3 has 15 amino acids. This CDR3 reads CANSPRGGSNQPQHF. In nucleotides, the CDR3 is TGTGCCAACAGCCCTAGGGGGGGCAGCAATCAGCCCCAGCATTTT.